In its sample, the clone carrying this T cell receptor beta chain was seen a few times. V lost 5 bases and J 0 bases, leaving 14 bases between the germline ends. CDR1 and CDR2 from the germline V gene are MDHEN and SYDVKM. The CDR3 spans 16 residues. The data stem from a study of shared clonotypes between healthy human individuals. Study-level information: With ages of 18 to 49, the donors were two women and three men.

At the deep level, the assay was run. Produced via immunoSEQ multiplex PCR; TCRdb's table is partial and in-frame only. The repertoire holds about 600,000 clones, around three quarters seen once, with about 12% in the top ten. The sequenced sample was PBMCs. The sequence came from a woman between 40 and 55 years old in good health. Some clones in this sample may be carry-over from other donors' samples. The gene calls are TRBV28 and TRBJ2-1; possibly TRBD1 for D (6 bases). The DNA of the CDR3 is TGTGCCAGCAGTACCACAGGGTCGGGCTCCTACAATGAGCAGTTCTTC. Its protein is CASSTTGSGSYNEQFF. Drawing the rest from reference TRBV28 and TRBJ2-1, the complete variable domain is DVKVTQSSRYLVKRTGEKVFLECVQDMDHENMFWYRQDPGLGLRLIYFSYDVKMKEKGDIPEGYSVSREKKERFSLILESASTNQTSMYLCASSTTGSGSYNEQFFGPGTRLTVL.